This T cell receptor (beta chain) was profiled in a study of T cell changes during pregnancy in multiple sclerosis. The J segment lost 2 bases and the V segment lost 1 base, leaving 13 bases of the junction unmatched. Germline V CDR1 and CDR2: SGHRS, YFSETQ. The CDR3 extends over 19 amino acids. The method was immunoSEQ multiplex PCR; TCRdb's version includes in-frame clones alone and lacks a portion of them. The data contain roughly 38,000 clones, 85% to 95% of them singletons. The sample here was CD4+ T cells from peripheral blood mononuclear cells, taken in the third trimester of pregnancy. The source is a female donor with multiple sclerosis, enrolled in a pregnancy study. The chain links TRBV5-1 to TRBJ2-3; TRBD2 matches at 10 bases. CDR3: CASSLRASGGRVSTDTQYF. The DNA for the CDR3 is TGCGCCAGCAGCTTGAGGGCTAGCGGGGGCCGCGTTTCCACAGATACGCAGTATTTT.